This TCR beta chain was obtained from a study of shared clonotypes between healthy human individuals. Study-level results: Several donors held approximately 5% of naive CD4 clonotypes in common.

Regarding this clone: Its antigen is not identified.

CDR1 and CDR2 from the germline V gene are SGHTA and FQGNSA. Trimming stripped 3 bases from V and 4 bases from J, with 9 bases between. The CDR3 length is 14 residues. Profiled with immunoSEQ multiplex PCR; TCRdb holds only in-frame clones, not every one. In the table there are millions of clones, 85% to 95% of which are singletons. Sequenced sample: naive CD4+ T cells sorted from blood. Subset meaning: CD45RA+ positively selected. This receptor was identified in a man in his late teens or twenties in good health. V is TRBV7-2 and J is TRBJ2-2; no clear D gene. The CDR3 region has the DNA TGTGCCAGCAGCTTTGCCCGACGCACCGGGGAGCTGTTTTTT. Amino acid sequence: CASSFARRTGELFF.